The 20 T cell receptor beta chains below come from one sample, sequenced in a study of blood T cell repertoires in COVID-19. Using immunoSEQ multiplex PCR, the repertoire was profiled, and TCRdb retains in-frame clones only, with some absent. Found here are approximately 100,000 clones, 80% to 90% of them singletons; the top ten hold about 34%. The specimen was peripheral blood. These receptors were obtained from an elderly woman with acute or convalescent COVID-19.

The rearrangement links TRBV29-1 to TRBJ2-1; D might be TRBD1 (6 bases). Trimming cost V 4 bases and J 4 bases, with 23 bases left between them. The CDR3 spans 17 residues. Germline V gene data show CDR1 as SQVTM and CDR2 as ANQGSEA. CDR3 in amino acids: CSVVFSVPTGTYNEQFF. CDR3 sequence (DNA): TGCAGCGTTGTGTTTTCTGTCCCGACAGGCACTTACAATGAGCAGTTCTTC.

V and J are TRBV7-2 and TRBJ1-3; 7 positions match TRBD1. The J segment lost 7 bases and the V segment lost 5 bases, leaving 11 bases of the junction unmatched. The CDR3 extends over 15 amino acids. Looked up from germline, CDR1 is SGHTA and CDR2 is FQGNSA. This CDR3 is CASSPEATGWNTIYF. The DNA of the CDR3 is TGTGCCAGCAGCCCAGAAGCGACAGGGTGGAACACCATATATTTT.

The genes are TRBV5-4 and TRBJ2-1, with D unresolved. The germline V gene has CDR1 SGHNT and CDR2 YYREEE (reference sequence). This CDR3 contains 14 residues. The V end was cut by 0 bases, the J end by 1 base, with 5 bases between. The chain's CDR3 is CASSLASSYNEQFF. CDR3 DNA sequence: TGTGCCAGCAGCTTGGCCTCTTCCTACAATGAGCAGTTCTTC.

The chain employs TRBV11-2 and TRBJ1-1; the match to TRBD1 covers 8 bases. The germline V gene encodes CDR1 SGHAT and CDR2 FQNNGV. The CDR3 is 17 amino acids. The V and J ends lost 3 bases and 4 bases, in that order; junction bases with no gene match: 13. The CDR3 DNA follows: TGTGCCAGCAGCTTCGGACAGGGTTGGGGCGTGAGCACTGAAGCTTTCTTT. Amino acids: CASSFGQGWGVSTEAFF.

A few counts support this clone. V usage is TRBV7-8 and J usage is TRBJ2-3, with D perhaps matching TRBD2 (5 bases). The CDR3 covers 14 residues. In germline, CDR1 is SGHVS, CDR2 FQNEAQ. Trimming removed 3 bases at V and 1 base at J, with 8 bases between. CDR3 sequence: CASSLDSRTDTQYF. CDR3 sequence (DNA): TGTGCCAGCAGCTTGGACTCCCGCACAGATACGCAGTATTTT.

This chain uses TRBV27 with TRBJ1-2; 7 nucleotides agree with TRBD1. This CDR3 is built from 14 residues. V shed 5 bases, J shed 6 bases, and the junction held 9 bases outside the gene matches. Per the germline V gene, CDR1 is MNHEY and CDR2 is SMNVEV (reference sequence). The CDR3: CASSGDRDWDGYTF. CDR3 in DNA: TGTGCCAGCAGTGGAGACAGGGACTGGGATGGCTACACCTTC.

This clone was detected a few times. This chain joins TRBV19 and TRBJ1-6, with a tentative D call TRBD1 (5 bases). The length of the CDR3 is 15 residues. Trimming left V 5 bases short and J 8 bases short, with 16 bases between. The germline gives CDR1 LNHDA, CDR2 SQIVND (reference sequence). The CDR3 DNA reads TGTGCCAGTAGTGCAGGGCCCTACGTGGATTCACCCCTCCACTTT. This sequence encodes CASSAGPYVDSPLHF.

The chain employs TRBV27 and TRBJ2-7; perhaps TRBD1 as D (6 bases). Looked up from germline, CDR1 is MNHEY and CDR2 is SMNVEV (reference sequence). The CDR3 is 14 amino acids. The V gene lost 5 bases and the J gene lost 7 bases, with 18 bases spanning the gap. CDR3 loop: CASSEDSKMWEQYF. The CDR3 nucleotides read TGTGCCAGCAGTGAGGACAGCAAAATGTGGGAGCAGTACTTC.

As DNA, the CDR3 is TGTGCCAGTAACCCAAGGGCGGCGACAGGGGATAGCGGCGACTATGGCTACACCTTC. This encodes CASNPRAATGDSGDYGYTF. The chain carries TRBV19 and TRBJ1-2; 8 bases agree with TRBD1. CDR3 length equals 19 residues. Germline lookup yields CDR1 LNHDA and CDR2 SQIVND (reference sequence). V gave up 7 bases and J gave up 3 bases; unmatched junction bases: 22.

The chain uses TRBV27 and TRBJ2-7; TRBD1 matches at 9 bases. V lost 2 bases and J lost 0; bases outside the gene matches: 5. The CDR3 runs 16 residues. Looked up from germline, CDR1 is MNHEY and CDR2 is SMNVEV (reference sequence). The CDR3 spells CASSLGGQGSSYEQYF. The CDR3 bases are TGTGCCAGCAGTTTAGGCGGACAGGGGAGCTCCTACGAGCAGTACTTC.

This clone was found once. The rearrangement uses TRBV9 and TRBJ2-1; 10 bases are shared with TRBD2. In germline, CDR1 is SGDLS, CDR2 YYNGEE. The CDR3 is made up of 16 amino acids. J was trimmed by 8 bases and V by 2 bases; bases with no gene match: 10. Written as DNA, the CDR3 is TGTGCCAGCAGCGTCCCTTTAGCGGGGGGCAGCGATGAGCAGTTCTTC. Amino acids: CASSVPLAGGSDEQFF.

The CDR3 DNA reads as TGTGCCATCAGTGTGGAAGACAGGGGGACCTACGAGCAGTACTTC. Translating gives CAISVEDRGTYEQYF. This chain links TRBV10-3 with TRBJ2-7; 9 bases line up with TRBD1. The CDR3 has 15 residues. J gave up 2 bases and V 4 bases, and 6 bases lay outside the gene matches. The V gene's germline CDR1 is ENHRY and CDR2 SYGVKD.

This chain connects TRBV11-2 to TRBJ1-3; unclear D gene. V was pared by 0 bases and J by 3 bases, with 6 bases between. Germline V CDR1 and CDR2: SGHAT, FQNNGV. This CDR3 contains 14 residues. Here the CDR3 DNA reads TGTGCCAGCAGCTTAGAGTACAGTGGAAACACCATATATTTT. Its translation: CASSLEYSGNTIYF.

CDR3 region: CASSYSRSSRAFF. As DNA, the CDR3 is TGTGCCAGCAGTTACTCGAGGTCGTCGAGGGCTTTCTTT. V is TRBV6-5 and J is TRBJ1-1; no definite D call. This CDR3 region has 13 residues. Germline-derived CDR1 and CDR2 are MNHEY and SVGAGI. V was cut by 0 bases and J by 11 bases, with 13 bases left in between.

This chain joins TRBV7-2 and TRBJ2-1; D is unclear. Trimming left V 3 bases short and J 7 bases short, with 7 bases between. The CDR3 has 12 amino acids. Germline loops: CDR1 SGHTA, CDR2 FQGNSA. CDR3 in amino acids: CASSLRINEQFF. CDR3 DNA: TGTGCCAGCAGCTTGCGGATAAATGAGCAGTTCTTC. The variable domain in full, completed from reference TRBV7-2 and TRBJ2-1, reads GAGVSQSPSNKVTEKGKDVELRCDPISGHTALYWYRQSLGQGLEFLIYFQGNSAPDKSGLPSDRFSAERTGGSVSTLTIQRTQQEDSAVYLCASSLRINEQFFGPGTRLTVL.

The chain is built from TRBV2 and TRBJ1-6, with D perhaps matching TRBD1 (5 bases). The CDR3 contains 15 residues. Trimming removed 8 bases at V and 2 bases at J, with 13 bases between. Germline CDR1 reads SNHLY; CDR2 reads FYNNEI. CDR3 sequence reads: CASFAGGAYNSPLHF. For the CDR3, the DNA is TGTGCCAGCTTTGCGGGGGGGGCCTATAATTCACCCCTCCACTTT.

V is TRBV6-6 and J is TRBJ1-2; 10 nucleotides agree with TRBD1. Germline V CDR1 and CDR2: MNHNY, SVGAGI (reference sequence). V gave up 4 bases and J gave up 8 bases; unmatched junction bases: 13. The CDR3 is 16 amino acids. The CDR3 protein is CASSSPQDRGRKGYTF. Here the CDR3 DNA reads TGTGCCAGCAGTTCCCCCCAAGACAGGGGGCGAAAAGGCTACACCTTC.

CDR3 bases: TGTGCCAGCAGTTATGACGCACTCAGGGATTCACCCCTCCACTTT. The encoded protein is CASSYDALRDSPLHF. The V gene is TRBV6-2 or TRBV6-3, the J gene TRBJ1-6, with a weak D call TRBD1 (5 bases). CDR3 size: 15 residues. CDR1 and CDR2 (germline): MNHEY, SVGEGT. V shed 3 bases and J shed 8 bases, with 14 bases lying between them.

This clone was seen a few times. V and J are TRBV29-1 and TRBJ2-7; the D gene is possibly TRBD2 (6 bases). The CDR3 sequence is 13 residues long. Between the trimmed V and J ends, which lost 5 bases and 1 base, there was a span of 12 bases. Germline assignment: CDR1 SQVTM and CDR2 ANQGSEA. Here the CDR3 DNA reads TGCAGCGTTCGCGGGGTCATTTCCTACGAGCAGTACTTC. Protein sequence: CSVRGVISYEQYF.

This clone was detected once. The chain joins TRBV28 to TRBJ1-5, with TRBD1 identical over 8 bases. V shed 4 bases and J 3 bases; nucleotides not matched to a gene: 2. Germline assignment: CDR1 MDHEN and CDR2 SYDVKM. The CDR3 length is 14 residues. The CDR3 nucleotides are TGTGCCAGCAGTTCGACAGGGGTCAATCAGCCCCAGCATTTT. Its translation is CASSSTGVNQPQHF.